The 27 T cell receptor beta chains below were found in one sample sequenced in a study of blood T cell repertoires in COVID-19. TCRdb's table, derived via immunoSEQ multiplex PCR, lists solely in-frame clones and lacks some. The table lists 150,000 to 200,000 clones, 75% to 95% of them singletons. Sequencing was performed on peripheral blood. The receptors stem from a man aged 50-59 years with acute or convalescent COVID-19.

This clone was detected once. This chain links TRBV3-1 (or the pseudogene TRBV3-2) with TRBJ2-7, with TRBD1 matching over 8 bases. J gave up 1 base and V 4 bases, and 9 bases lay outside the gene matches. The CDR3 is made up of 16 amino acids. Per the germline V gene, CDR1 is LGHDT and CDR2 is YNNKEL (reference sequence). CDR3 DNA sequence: TGTGCCAGCAGCCCGACGGACAGGGTGAGGTCCTACGAGCAGTACGTC. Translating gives CASSPTDRVRSYEQYV.

The CDR3 here is CASSTGTSGGNEQFF. CDR3 sequence (DNA): TGTGCCAGCAGCACCGGGACTAGCGGGGGCAATGAGCAGTTCTTC. The gene calls are TRBV7-9 and TRBJ2-1, with 14 bases matching TRBD2. The CDR3 length is 15 residues. Germline V gene data show CDR1 as SEHNR and CDR2 as FQNEAQ (reference sequence). Trimming cost V 5 bases and J 6 bases; bases outside gene matches: 3.

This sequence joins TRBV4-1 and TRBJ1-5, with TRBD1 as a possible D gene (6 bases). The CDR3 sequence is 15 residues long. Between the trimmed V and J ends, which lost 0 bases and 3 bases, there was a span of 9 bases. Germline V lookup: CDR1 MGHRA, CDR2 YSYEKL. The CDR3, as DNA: TGCGCCAGCAGCCAAGATTGGGACATCAATCAGCCCCAGCATTTT. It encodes CASSQDWDINQPQHF.

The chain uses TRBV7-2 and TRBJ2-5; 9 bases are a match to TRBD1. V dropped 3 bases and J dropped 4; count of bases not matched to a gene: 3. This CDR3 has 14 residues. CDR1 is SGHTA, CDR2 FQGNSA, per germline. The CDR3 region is CASSLSGQGETQYF. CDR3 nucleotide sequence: TGTGCCAGCAGCTTGTCGGGACAGGGAGAGACCCAGTACTTC.

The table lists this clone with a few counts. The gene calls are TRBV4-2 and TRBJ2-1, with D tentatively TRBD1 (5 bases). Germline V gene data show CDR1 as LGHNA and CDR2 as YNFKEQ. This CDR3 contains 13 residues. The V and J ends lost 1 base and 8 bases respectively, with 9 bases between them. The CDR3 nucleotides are TGTGCCAGCAGCCAAGTGGCCAGGGATGAGCAGTTCTTC. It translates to CASSQVARDEQFF.

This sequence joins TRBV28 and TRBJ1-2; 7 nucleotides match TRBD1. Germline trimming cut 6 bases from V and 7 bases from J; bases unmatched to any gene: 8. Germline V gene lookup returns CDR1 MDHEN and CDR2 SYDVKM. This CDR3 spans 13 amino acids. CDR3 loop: CASSPQGVRGYTF. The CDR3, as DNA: TGTGCCAGCAGCCCGCAGGGGGTACGTGGCTACACCTTC.

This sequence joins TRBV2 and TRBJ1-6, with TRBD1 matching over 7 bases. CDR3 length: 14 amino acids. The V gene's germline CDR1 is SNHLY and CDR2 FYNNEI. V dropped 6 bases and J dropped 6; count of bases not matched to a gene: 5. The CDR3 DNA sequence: TGTGCCAGCAGCTCGGGGACAGCTAATTCACCCCTCCACTTT. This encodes CASSSGTANSPLHF.

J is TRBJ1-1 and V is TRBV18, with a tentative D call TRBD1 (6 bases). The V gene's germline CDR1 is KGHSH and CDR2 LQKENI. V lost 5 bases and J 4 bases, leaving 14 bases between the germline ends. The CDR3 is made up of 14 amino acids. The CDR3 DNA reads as TGTGCCAGCTCAGGGGACACGGGAGGCACTGAAGCTTTCTTT. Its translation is CASSGDTGGTEAFF.

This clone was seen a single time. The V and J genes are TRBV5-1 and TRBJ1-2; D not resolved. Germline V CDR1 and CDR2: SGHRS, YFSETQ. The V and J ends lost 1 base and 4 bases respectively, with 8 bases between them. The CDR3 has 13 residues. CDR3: CASSLTQSYGYTF. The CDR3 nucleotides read TGCGCCAGCAGCTTGACCCAGTCCTATGGCTACACCTTC.

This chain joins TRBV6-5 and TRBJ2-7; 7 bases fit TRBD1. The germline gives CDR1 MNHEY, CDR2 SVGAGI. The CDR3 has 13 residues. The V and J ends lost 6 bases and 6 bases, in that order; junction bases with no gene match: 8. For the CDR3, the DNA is TGTGCCAGCAGCTACCGGACAGGCTCCGAGCAGTACTTC. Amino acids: CASSYRTGSEQYF.

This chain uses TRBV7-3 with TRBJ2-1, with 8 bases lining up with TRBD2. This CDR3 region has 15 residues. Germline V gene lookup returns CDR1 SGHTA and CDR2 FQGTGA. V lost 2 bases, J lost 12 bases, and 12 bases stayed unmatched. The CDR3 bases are TGTGCCAGCAGCTTAGAAGGGACTAGGGGTTCTATGCAGTTCTTC. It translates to CASSLEGTRGSMQFF.

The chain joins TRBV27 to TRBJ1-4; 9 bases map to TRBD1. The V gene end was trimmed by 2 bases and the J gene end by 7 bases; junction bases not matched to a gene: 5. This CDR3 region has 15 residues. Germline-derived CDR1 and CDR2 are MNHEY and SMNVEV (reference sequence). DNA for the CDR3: TGTGCCAGCAGTTTAAACAGGGGGCGGGGTGAAAAACTGTTTTTT. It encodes CASSLNRGRGEKLFF. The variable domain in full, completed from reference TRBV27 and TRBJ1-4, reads EAQVTQNPRYLITVTGKKLTVTCSQNMNHEYMSWYRQDPGLGLRQIYYSMNVEVTDKGDVPEGYKVSRKEKRNFPLILESPSPNQTSLYFCASSLNRGRGEKLFFGSGTQLSVL.

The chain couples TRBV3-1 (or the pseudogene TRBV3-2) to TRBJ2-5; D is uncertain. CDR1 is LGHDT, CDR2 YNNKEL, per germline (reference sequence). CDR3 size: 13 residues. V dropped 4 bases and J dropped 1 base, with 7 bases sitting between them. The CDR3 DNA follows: TGTGCCAGCAGCCCCCCAGGCCAAGAGACCCAGTACTTC. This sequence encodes CASSPPGQETQYF.

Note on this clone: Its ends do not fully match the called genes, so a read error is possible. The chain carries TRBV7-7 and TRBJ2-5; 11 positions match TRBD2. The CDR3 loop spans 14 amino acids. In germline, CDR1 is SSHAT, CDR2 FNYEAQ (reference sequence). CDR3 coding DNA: TGTGCTAGCAGCAATAGCGGGGGGGCAGAGACCCAGTACTTC. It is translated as CASSNSGGAETQYF.

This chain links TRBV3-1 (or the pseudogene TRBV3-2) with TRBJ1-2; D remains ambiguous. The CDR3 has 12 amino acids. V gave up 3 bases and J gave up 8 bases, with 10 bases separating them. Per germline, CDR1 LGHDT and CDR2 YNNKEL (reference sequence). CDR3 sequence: CASSQSASGYTF. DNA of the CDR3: TGTGCCAGCAGCCAGTCTGCGAGCGGCTACACCTTC.

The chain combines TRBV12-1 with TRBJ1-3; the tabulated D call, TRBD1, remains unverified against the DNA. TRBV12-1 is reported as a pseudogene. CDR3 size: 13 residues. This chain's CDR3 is CASSNRQGNTIYF. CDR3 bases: TGTGCCAGCAGCAATCGACAGGGAAACACCATATATTTT.

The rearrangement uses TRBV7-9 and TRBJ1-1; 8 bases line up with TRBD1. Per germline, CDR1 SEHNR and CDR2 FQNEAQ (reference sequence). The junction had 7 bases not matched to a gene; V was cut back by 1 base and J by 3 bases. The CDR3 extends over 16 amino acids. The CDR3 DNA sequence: TGTGCCAGCAGCTTAGGGTTTGGACAGGGATACACTGAAGCTTTCTTT. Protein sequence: CASSLGFGQGYTEAFF.

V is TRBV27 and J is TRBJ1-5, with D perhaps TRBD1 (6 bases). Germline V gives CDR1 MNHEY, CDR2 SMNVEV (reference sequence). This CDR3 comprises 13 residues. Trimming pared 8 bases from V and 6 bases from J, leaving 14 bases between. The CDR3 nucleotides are TGTGCCAGCGGGAGGGGGGCTGTTCAGCCCCAGCATTTT. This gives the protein CASGRGAVQPQHF.

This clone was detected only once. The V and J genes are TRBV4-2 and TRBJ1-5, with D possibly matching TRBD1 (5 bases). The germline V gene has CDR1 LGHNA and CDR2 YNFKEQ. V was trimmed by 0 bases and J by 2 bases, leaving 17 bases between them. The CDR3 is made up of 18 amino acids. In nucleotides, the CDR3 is TGTGCCAGCAGCCAAGATAGGGGTGGGGAGGTGGGCAATCAGCCCCAGCATTTT. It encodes CASSQDRGGEVGNQPQHF.

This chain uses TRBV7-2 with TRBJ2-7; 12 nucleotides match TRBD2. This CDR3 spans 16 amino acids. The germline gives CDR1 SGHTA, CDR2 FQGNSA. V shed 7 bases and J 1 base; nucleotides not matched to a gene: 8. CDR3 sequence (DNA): TGTGCCAGCACCCTGACTAGCGGGAGAAATTCCTACGAGCAGTACTTC. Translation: CASTLTSGRNSYEQYF. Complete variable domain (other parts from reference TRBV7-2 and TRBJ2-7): GAGVSQSPSNKVTEKGKDVELRCDPISGHTALYWYRQSLGQGLEFLIYFQGNSAPDKSGLPSDRFSAERTGGSVSTLTIQRTQQEDSAVYLCASTLTSGRNSYEQYFGPGTRLTVT.

The CDR3 is CASSSSGTDFNYGYTF. The CDR3 DNA is TGTGCCAGCAGTTCCTCCGGGACAGACTTTAACTATGGCTACACCTTC. The chain is built from TRBV27 and TRBJ1-2; TRBD1 aligns across 7 bases. CDR1 is MNHEY and CDR2 is SMNVEV in the germline V gene (reference sequence). CDR3 length: 16 amino acids. Trimming at V came to 4 bases and at J to 1 base, leaving 9 bases not matched to a gene.

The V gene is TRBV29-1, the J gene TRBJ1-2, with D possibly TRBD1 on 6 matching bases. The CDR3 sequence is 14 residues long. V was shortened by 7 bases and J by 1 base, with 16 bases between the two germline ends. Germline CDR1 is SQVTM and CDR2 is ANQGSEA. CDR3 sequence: CSAVDSQINYGYTF. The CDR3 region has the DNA TGCAGCGCTGTGGACAGTCAAATTAACTATGGCTACACCTTC.

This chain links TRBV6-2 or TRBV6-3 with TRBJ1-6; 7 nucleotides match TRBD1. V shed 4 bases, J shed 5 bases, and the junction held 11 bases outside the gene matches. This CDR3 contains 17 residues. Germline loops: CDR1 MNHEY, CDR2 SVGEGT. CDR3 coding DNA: TGTGCCAGCAGTTGGGACAGCGGCAACCTTAATAATTCACCCCTCCACTTT. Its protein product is CASSWDSGNLNNSPLHF.

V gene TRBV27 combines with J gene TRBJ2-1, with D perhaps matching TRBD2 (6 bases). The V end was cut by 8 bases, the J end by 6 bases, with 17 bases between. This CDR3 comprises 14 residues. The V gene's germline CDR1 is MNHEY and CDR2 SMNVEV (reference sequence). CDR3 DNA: TGTGCCAGCCGCCCGGAGGGTTTGTTCAATGAGCAGTTCTTC. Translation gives CASRPEGLFNEQFF.

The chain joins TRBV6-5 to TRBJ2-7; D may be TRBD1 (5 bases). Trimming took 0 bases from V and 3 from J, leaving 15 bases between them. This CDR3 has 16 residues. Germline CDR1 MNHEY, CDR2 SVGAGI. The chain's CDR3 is CASSYSLQGLGYEQYF. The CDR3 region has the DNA TGTGCCAGCAGTTACTCCCTCCAGGGATTAGGCTACGAGCAGTACTTC.

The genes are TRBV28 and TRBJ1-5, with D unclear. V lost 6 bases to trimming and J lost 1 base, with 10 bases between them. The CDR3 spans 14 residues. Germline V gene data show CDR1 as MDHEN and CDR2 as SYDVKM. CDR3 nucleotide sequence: TGTGCCAGCAGGAACAGAGGGAGCAATCAGCCCCAGCATTTT. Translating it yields CASRNRGSNQPQHF.

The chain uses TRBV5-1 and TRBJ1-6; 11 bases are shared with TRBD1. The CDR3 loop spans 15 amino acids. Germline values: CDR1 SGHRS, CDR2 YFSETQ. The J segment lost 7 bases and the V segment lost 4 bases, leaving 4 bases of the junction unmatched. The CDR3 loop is CASSPGQGANSPLHF. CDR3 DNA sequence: TGCGCCAGCAGCCCCGGACAGGGGGCAAATTCACCCCTCCACTTT.